The 18 T cell receptor beta chains given below trace back to one sample, sequenced in a study of technical replicates of blood from a handful of donors. Produced via immunoSEQ multiplex PCR; TCRdb's table is partial and in-frame only. The data contain 15,000 to 20,000 clones, roughly 89% of them singletons. Sequencing input: PBMCs. These receptors were collected from a human donor in good health.

This chain joins TRBV5-4 and TRBJ2-5; TRBD2 matches at 7 bases. V lost 4 bases to trimming and J lost 1 base; unmatched junction nucleotides: 4. Germline V gene sequence: CDR1 SGHNT, CDR2 YYREEE (reference sequence). This CDR3 comprises 14 residues. The DNA of the CDR3 is TGTGCCAGCAGCCACAGCGGGACCCAAGAGACCCAGTACTTC. Translated: CASSHSGTQETQYF.

The genes are TRBV29-1 and TRBJ2-1; TRBD2 agrees at 10 bases. Unmatched junction bases numbered 6, after V lost 6 bases and J lost 4 bases. The CDR3 runs 14 residues. Per germline, CDR1 SQVTM and CDR2 ANQGSEA. CDR3 in amino acids: CSVATSGNYNEQFF. The CDR3 DNA reads as TGCAGCGTCGCTACTAGCGGGAATTACAATGAGCAGTTCTTC.

The J gene is TRBJ1-4, the V gene TRBV27; D not resolved. Germline V gene data show CDR1 as MNHEY and CDR2 as SMNVEV (reference sequence). The V and J ends lost 0 bases and 7 bases respectively, with 9 bases between them. This CDR3 has 14 residues. As DNA, the CDR3 is TGTGCCAGCAGTTTATCGACTGGGTTTGAAAAACTGTTTTTT. It codes for CASSLSTGFEKLFF. Looking up the rest from reference TRBV27 and TRBJ1-4 gives the full variable domain: EAQVTQNPRYLITVTGKKLTVTCSQNMNHEYMSWYRQDPGLGLRQIYYSMNVEVTDKGDVPEGYKVSRKEKRNFPLILESPSPNQTSLYFCASSLSTGFEKLFFGSGTQLSVL.

The chain uses TRBV7-2 and TRBJ1-5; D gene ambiguous. In germline, CDR1 is SGHTA, CDR2 FQGNSA. The CDR3 covers 14 residues. Trimming stripped 4 bases from V and 6 bases from J, with 13 bases between. The DNA for the CDR3 is TGTGCCAGCAGCTCAGACATGGCCGGTCAGCCCCAGCATTTT. Translated, it gives CASSSDMAGQPQHF.

CDR3 DNA sequence: TGTGCCAGCAGGGAACAGATTCTGGTTTCCTACGAGCAGTACTTC. Its translation is CASREQILVSYEQYF. The chain carries TRBV28 and TRBJ2-7, with no clear D. The CDR3 is made up of 15 amino acids. The V end was cut by 6 bases, the J end by 1 base, with 16 bases between. Germline lookup yields CDR1 MDHEN and CDR2 SYDVKM.

This chain links TRBV4-2 with TRBJ2-3, with D unresolved. The V gene's germline CDR1 is LGHNA and CDR2 YNFKEQ. This CDR3 is 13 amino acids long. V gave up 0 bases and J gave up 6 bases, with 7 bases separating them. CDR3 residues: CASSQDLEDTQYF. The CDR3 nucleotides are TGTGCCAGCAGCCAAGATCTGGAGGATACGCAGTATTTT.

This sequence joins TRBV7-6 and TRBJ2-1; TRBD1 matches 7 bases. Trimming took 5 bases from V and 2 from J; bases not matched to a gene: 6. Germline V gives CDR1 SGHVS, CDR2 FNYEAQ. The CDR3 has 15 residues. CDR3 sequence: CASSQGVVAYNEQFF. CDR3 bases: TGTGCCAGCAGCCAGGGGGTGGTGGCCTACAATGAGCAGTTCTTC.

The chain uses TRBV6-5 and TRBJ1-2; no clear D gene. Looked up from germline, CDR1 is MNHEY and CDR2 is SVGAGI. The CDR3 spans 16 residues. V lost 1 base, J lost 3 bases, and 15 bases lay in between. The CDR3 is CASSYFPQPGDYGYTF. Here the CDR3 DNA reads TGTGCCAGCAGTTACTTTCCGCAGCCAGGCGACTATGGCTACACCTTC.

The V call is TRBV7-8, the J call TRBJ2-1, with no clear D. Trimming cost V 7 bases and J 0 bases, with 16 bases left between them. Germline CDR1 reads SGHVS; CDR2 reads FQNEAQ. This CDR3 spans 16 amino acids. CDR3 sequence (DNA): TGTGCCAGCACCCGCTTCCGCGGTATCTCCTACAATGAGCAGTTCTTC. The encoded protein is CASTRFRGISYNEQFF.

V usage is TRBV5-1 and J usage is TRBJ2-7; TRBD2 agrees at 8 bases. Germline V gene lookup returns CDR1 SGHRS and CDR2 YFSETQ. After removal of 4 bases from V and 7 bases from J, the junction contained 13 bases not matched to a gene. This CDR3 is built from 15 residues. The CDR3 protein is CASSIISSGSLEQYF. CDR3 coding DNA: TGCGCCAGCAGCATTATTTCGAGCGGGAGTTTGGAGCAGTACTTC.

This clone appeared once. This rearrangement joins TRBV5-8 to TRBJ2-3; 12 nucleotides match TRBD2. Germline CDR1 is SGHTS and CDR2 is YDEGEE. Trimming took 3 bases from V and 3 from J; bases not matched to a gene: 2. The CDR3 consists of 15 residues. Written as DNA, the CDR3 is TGTGCCAGCAGCTCTAGCGGGAGGGTTACAGATACGCAGTATTTT. Amino acids: CASSSSGRVTDTQYF.

The chain uses TRBV14 and TRBJ2-1; 12 bases align to TRBD2. Trimming cost V 4 bases and J 8 bases; bases outside gene matches: 9. The length of the CDR3 is 16 residues. Looked up from germline, CDR1 is SGHDN and CDR2 is FVKESK. The CDR3 loop reads CASSLLAGGPEDEQFF. Here the CDR3 DNA reads TGTGCCAGCAGCCTCCTAGCGGGAGGGCCGGAGGATGAGCAGTTCTTC. The variable domain in full, completed from reference TRBV14 and TRBJ2-1, reads EAGVTQFPSHSVIEKGQTVTLRCDPISGHDNLYWYRRVMGKEIKFLLHFVKESKQDESGMPNNRFLAERTGGTYSTLKVQPAELEDSGVYFCASSLLAGGPEDEQFFGPGTRLTVL.

V and J are TRBV19 and TRBJ1-1; no firm D call. With 6 bases removed from V and 3 bases from J, the gap between germline ends came to 11 bases. Per germline, CDR1 LNHDA and CDR2 SQIVND (reference sequence). This CDR3 has 13 amino acids. The CDR3 spells CASSVGGDTEAFF. DNA for the CDR3: TGTGCCAGTAGCGTAGGCGGGGACACTGAAGCTTTCTTT.

This chain joins TRBV2 and TRBJ1-1; D might be TRBD1 (5 bases). Germline values: CDR1 SNHLY, CDR2 FYNNEI. The germline V and J ends were trimmed by 7 bases and 3 bases, with 15 bases remaining between them. The CDR3 is 14 amino acids. CDR3 coding DNA: TGTGCCAGCAACCCTGAAGCAGGGCACACTGAAGCTTTCTTT. Translation gives CASNPEAGHTEAFF.

V and J are TRBV2 and TRBJ2-5; TRBD2 might be the D (7 bases). The V gene lost 7 bases and the J gene lost 5 bases, with 20 bases spanning the gap. This CDR3 comprises 15 residues. CDR1 SNHLY and CDR2 FYNNEI come from the germline V gene. CDR3 residues: CASILMQGGGETQYF. In DNA form, the CDR3 reads TGTGCCAGCATCCTAATGCAGGGAGGGGGGGAGACCCAGTACTTC.

This clone was observed once. This rearrangement joins TRBV7-9 to TRBJ2-7; 8 bases align to TRBD2. Germline loops: CDR1 SEHNR, CDR2 FQNEAQ (reference sequence). The length of the CDR3 is 14 residues. Germline trimming cut 7 bases from V and 6 bases from J; bases unmatched to any gene: 11. CDR3 in amino acids: CASTPGGGSVEQYF. In nucleotides, the CDR3 is TGTGCCAGCACCCCGGGGGGGGGTAGCGTCGAGCAGTACTTC.

The rearrangement joins TRBV28 to TRBJ2-5; 9 bases agree with TRBD1. Losses at the gene ends were 4 bases for V and 0 bases for J; bases not matched to a gene: 6. CDR1 and CDR2 from the germline V gene are MDHEN and SYDVKM. CDR3 length equals 16 residues. The CDR3 coding sequence is TGTGCCAGCAGTTCTCCTGGACAGGGGTACCAAGAGACCCAGTACTTC. Protein product: CASSSPGQGYQETQYF.

This chain connects TRBV7-9 to TRBJ2-5, with 8 bases fitting TRBD2. CDR3 length: 16 amino acids. CDR1 SEHNR and CDR2 FQNEAQ come from the germline V gene (reference sequence). V was pared by 3 bases and J by 3 bases, with 9 bases of the junction left unmatched. The CDR3 is CASSLVWRSGKETQYF. CDR3 in DNA: TGTGCCAGCAGCTTGGTCTGGCGTAGCGGGAAAGAGACCCAGTACTTC.